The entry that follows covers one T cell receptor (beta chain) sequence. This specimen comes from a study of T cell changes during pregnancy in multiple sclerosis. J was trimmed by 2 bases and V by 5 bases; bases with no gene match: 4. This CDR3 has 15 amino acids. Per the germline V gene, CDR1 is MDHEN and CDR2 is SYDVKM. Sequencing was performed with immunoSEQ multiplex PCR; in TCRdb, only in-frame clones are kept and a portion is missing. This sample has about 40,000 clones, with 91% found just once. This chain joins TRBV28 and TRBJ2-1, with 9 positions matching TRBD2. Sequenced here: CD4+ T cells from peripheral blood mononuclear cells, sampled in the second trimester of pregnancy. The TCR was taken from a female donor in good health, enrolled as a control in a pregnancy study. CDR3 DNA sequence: TGTGCCAGCAGTCTTCGGACTAGCGCCTACAATGAGCAGTTCTTC. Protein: CASSLRTSAYNEQFF.